These T cell receptor beta chains were read from a single sample in a study of Ad26.COV2.S vaccination and SARS-CoV-2 variants. The protocol was immunoSEQ multiplex PCR, while the TCRdb copy is restricted to in-frame clones and leaves out a portion. Seen here are 410,000 or so clones, 92% observed once, and the top ten hold around 1.7%. The sample consisted of peripheral blood, taken in a trial of Ad26.COV2.S vaccine versus placebo. All receptors come from a person aged 18-60 years who received the Ad26.COV2.S COVID-19 vaccine or a placebo. Each CDR3 is given with its conserved first and last residue. D genes are given only for firm matches. Clone size is shown for a subset of rows, as once, few, many or a class of expanded clone.

d_call	v_call	clone_size	j_call	cdr3_length	cdr3_aa	cdr3_nt
.	TRBV9	.	TRBJ2-7	13	CASSKQSSYEQYF	TGTGCCAGCAGCAAACAAAGCTCCTACGAGCAGTACTTC
.	TRBV7-9	.	TRBJ1-1	14	CASSLGGAGTEAFF	TGTGCCAGCAGCTTAGGGGGCGCTGGGACTGAAGCTTTCTTT
.	TRBV25-1	once	TRBJ1-6	13	CASRQENNSPLHF	TGTGCCAGCAGACAGGAGAATAATTCACCCCTCCACTTT
.	TRBV11-3	.	TRBJ2-3	16	CASSTPGGVEPDTQYF	TGTGCCAGCAGCACCCCCGGCGGGGTCGAGCCAGATACGCAGTATTTT
.	TRBV30	.	TRBJ1-3	14	CAWNTGSYGNTIYF	TGTGCCTGGAATACCGGGTCATACGGAAACACCATATATTTT
.	TRBV19	.	TRBJ1-1	14	CASSISPGNTEAFF	TGTGCCAGTAGTATTAGTCCTGGTAATACTGAAGCTTTCTTT
.	TRBV2	.	TRBJ2-3	13	CASSVRTTDTQYF	TGTGCCAGCAGTGTTAGGACCACAGATACGCAGTATTTT
TRBD1	TRBV11-2	.	TRBJ1-2	16	CASSLSSGGRNYGYTF	TGTGCCAGCAGCTTATCCTCAGGGGGCAGGAACTATGGCTACACCTTC
TRBD2	TRBV6-4	.	TRBJ2-3	15	CASSDSTGGKDTQYF	TGTGCCAGCAGTGACTCAACGGGGGGGAAAGATACGCAGTATTTT
TRBD1	TRBV27	.	TRBJ2-7	17	CASYPLTPGQGASEQCF	TGTGCCAGCTATCCACTGACTCCGGGACAGGGGGCAAGCGAGCAGTGCTTC
TRBD1	TRBV27	.	TRBJ1-2	14	CASTGNWDRWGYTF	TGTGCCAGCACCGGCAATTGGGACAGGTGGGGCTACACCTTC
.	TRBV19	.	TRBJ1-2	13	CASSISGDYGYTF	TGTGCCAGTAGTATATCTGGGGACTATGGCTACACCTTC
TRBD1	TRBV5-6	.	TRBJ2-7	16	CASSLAPTGGPYEQYF	TGTGCCAGCAGCTTGGCACCGACAGGGGGTCCCTACGAGCAGTACTTC
.	TRBV5-1	.	TRBJ1-3	16	CASSLDTPGSGNTIYF	TGCGCCAGCAGCTTGGACACCCCAGGTTCTGGAAACACCATATATTTT
TRBD1	TRBV18	few	TRBJ1-5	15	CASSEGTGGRQPQHF	TGTGCCAGCTCAGAAGGGACAGGGGGCCGTCAGCCCCAGCATTTT
TRBD2	TRBV5-8	.	TRBJ2-2	15	CASSLPGGFTGELFF	TGTGCCAGCAGCTTGCCGGGGGGGTTCACCGGGGAGCTGTTTTTT
.	TRBV7-8	.	TRBJ2-1	12	CASSLTYNEQFF	TGTGCCAGTAGCCTCACTTACAATGAGCAGTTCTTC
.	TRBV6-2/TRBV6-3	.	TRBJ2-2	20	CASSYTLPSLEVWNTGELFF	TGTGCCAGCAGTTACACCCTTCCCTCTCTAGAGGTCTGGAACACCGGGGAGCTGTTTTTT
TRBD1	TRBV18	.	TRBJ2-5	14	CASSLHRGQETQYF	TGTGCCAGCTCATTACACAGGGGCCAAGAGACCCAGTACTTC
TRBD1	TRBV10-3	once	TRBJ1-5	13	CAIATGGDQPQHF	TGTGCCATTGCGACAGGGGGCGATCAGCCCCAGCATTTT
.	TRBV27	.	TRBJ1-2	13	CASSLGLNYGYTF	TGTGCCAGCAGTCTCGGACTCAACTATGGCTACACCTTC
.	TRBV5-4	.	TRBJ2-2	14	CASSFQGGTGELFF	TGTGCCAGCAGCTTTCAGGGGGGGACCGGGGAGCTGTTTTTT
.	TRBV30	.	TRBJ1-2	13	CAWRVFGTYGYTF	TGTGCCTGGAGAGTCTTTGGGACCTATGGCTACACCTTC
.	TRBV6-4	.	TRBJ1-2	13	CASRAPGHYGYTF	TGTGCCAGCAGGGCACCGGGACACTATGGCTACACCTTC
TRBD2	TRBV7-9	.	TRBJ2-7	16	CASSHRTSGGSYEQYF	TGTGCCAGCAGCCACCGGACTAGCGGGGGCTCCTACGAGCAGTACTTC
TRBD1	TRBV19	.	TRBJ2-7	17	CASSIALPDRGQYEQYF	TGTGCCAGTAGTATCGCCCTCCCCGACAGGGGGCAATACGAGCAGTACTTC
.	TRBV19	once	TRBJ2-7	14	CASSKKGTLYEQYF	TGTGCCAGTAGTAAAAAAGGGACCCTCTACGAGCAGTACTTC